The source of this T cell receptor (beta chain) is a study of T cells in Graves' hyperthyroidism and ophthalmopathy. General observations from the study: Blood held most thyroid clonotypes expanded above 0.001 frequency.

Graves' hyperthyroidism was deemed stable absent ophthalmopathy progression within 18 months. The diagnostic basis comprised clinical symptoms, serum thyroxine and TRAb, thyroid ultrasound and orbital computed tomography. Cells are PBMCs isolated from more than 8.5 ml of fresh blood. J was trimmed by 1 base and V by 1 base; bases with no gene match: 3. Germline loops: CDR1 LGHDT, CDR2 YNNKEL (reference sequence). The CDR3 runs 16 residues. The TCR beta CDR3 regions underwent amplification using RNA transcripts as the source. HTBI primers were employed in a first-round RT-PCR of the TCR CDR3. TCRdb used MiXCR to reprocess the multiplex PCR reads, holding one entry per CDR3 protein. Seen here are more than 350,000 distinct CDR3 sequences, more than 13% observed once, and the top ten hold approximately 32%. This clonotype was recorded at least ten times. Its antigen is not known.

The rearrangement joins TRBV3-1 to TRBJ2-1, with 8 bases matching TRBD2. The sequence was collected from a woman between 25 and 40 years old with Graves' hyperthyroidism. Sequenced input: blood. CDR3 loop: CASSQATGGSYNEQFF. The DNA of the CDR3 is TGTGCCAGCAGCCAAGCTACGGGAGGGTCCTACAATGAGCAGTTCTTC.